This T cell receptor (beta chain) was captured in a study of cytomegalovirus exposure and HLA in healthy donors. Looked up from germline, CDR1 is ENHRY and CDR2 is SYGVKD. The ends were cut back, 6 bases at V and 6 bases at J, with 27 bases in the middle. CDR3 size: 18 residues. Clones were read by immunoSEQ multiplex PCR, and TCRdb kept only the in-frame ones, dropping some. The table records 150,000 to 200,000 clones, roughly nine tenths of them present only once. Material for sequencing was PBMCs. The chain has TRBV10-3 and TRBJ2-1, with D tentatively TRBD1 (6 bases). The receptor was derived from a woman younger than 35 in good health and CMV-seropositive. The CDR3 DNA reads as TGTGCCATCAGGACACAGGGATTTCAAGGCCTAGGGGGCAATGAGCAGTTCTTC. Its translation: CAIRTQGFQGLGGNEQFF.